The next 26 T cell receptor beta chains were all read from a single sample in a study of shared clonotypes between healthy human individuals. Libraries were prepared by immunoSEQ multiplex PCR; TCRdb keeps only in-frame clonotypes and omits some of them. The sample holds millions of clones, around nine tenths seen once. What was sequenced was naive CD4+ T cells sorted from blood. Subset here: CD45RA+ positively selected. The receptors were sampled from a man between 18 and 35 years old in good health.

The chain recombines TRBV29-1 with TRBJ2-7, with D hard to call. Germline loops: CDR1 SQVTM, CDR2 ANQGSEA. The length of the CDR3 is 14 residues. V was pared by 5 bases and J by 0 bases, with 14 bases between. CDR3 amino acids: CSVIVYGSSYEQYF. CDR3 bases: TGCAGCGTTATCGTCTATGGCAGCTCCTACGAGCAGTACTTC.

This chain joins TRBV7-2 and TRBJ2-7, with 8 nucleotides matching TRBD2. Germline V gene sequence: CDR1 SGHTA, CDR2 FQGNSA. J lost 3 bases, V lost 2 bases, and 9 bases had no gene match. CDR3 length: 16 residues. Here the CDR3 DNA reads TGTGCCAGCAGCTTAACTAGCGGCTCCCCCTTCTACGAGCAGTACTTC. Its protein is CASSLTSGSPFYEQYF.

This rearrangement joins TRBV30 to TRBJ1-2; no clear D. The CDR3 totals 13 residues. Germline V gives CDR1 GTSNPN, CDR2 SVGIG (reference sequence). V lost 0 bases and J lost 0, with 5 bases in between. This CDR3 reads CAWSVAPNYGYTF. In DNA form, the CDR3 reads TGTGCCTGGAGTGTAGCCCCTAACTATGGCTACACCTTC.

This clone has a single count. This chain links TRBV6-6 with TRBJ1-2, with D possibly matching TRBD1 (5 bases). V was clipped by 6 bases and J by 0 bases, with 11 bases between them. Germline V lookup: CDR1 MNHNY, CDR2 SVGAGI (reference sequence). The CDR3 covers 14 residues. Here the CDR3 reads CASRTGSPNYGYTF. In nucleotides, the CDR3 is TGTGCCAGCAGAACAGGTTCTCCTAACTATGGCTACACCTTC.

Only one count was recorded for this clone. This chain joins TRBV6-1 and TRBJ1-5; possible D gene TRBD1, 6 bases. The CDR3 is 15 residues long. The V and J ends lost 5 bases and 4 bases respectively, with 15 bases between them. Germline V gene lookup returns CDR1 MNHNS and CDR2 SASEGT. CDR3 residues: CASSRQGRNNQPQHF. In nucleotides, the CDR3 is TGTGCCAGCAGTCGGCAGGGGAGGAATAATCAGCCCCAGCATTTT.

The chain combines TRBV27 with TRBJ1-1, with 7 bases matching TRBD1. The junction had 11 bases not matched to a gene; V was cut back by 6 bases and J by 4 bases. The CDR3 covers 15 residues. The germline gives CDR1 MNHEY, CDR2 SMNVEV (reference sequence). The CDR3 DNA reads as TGTGCCAGCAGAATCACTACAGGGGCGACCACTGAAGCTTTCTTT. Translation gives CASRITTGATTEAFF.

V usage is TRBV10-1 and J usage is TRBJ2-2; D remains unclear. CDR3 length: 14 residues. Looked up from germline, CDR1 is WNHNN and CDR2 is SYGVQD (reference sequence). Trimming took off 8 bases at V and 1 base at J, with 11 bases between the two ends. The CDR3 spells CASLLGMNTGELFF. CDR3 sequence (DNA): TGCGCCAGCCTCCTGGGAATGAACACCGGGGAGCTGTTTTTT.

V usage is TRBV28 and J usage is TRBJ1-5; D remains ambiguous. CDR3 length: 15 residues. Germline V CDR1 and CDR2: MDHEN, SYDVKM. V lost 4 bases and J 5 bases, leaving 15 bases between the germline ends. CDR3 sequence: CASSSAAGSYQPQHF. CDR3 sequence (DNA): TGTGCCAGCAGTTCCGCGGCCGGATCGTATCAGCCCCAGCATTTT.

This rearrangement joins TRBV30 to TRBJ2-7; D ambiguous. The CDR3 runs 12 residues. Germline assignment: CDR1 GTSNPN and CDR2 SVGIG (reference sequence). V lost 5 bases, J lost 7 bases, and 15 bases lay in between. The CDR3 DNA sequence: TGTGCCTGGTACGGACCGGTGGGAGAGCAGTACTTC. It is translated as CAWYGPVGEQYF.

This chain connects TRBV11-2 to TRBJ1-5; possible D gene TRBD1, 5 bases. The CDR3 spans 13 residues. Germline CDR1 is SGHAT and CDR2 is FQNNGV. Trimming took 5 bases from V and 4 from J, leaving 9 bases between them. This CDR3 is CASSGGENQPQHF. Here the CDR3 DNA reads TGTGCCAGCAGCGGAGGGGAAAATCAGCCCCAGCATTTT.

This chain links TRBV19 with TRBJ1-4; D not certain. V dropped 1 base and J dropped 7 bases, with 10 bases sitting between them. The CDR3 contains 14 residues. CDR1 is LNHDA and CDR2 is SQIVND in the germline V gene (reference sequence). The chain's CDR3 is CASSIAPLFEKLFF. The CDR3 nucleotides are TGTGCCAGTAGTATAGCTCCTCTGTTTGAAAAACTGTTTTTT.

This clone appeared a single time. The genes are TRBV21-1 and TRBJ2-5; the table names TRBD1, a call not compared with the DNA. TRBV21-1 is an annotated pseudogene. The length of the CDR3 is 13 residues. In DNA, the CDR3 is TGTGCCAGCAGCAAAGTGGCAGGGGAGACCCAGTACTTC. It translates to CASSKVAGETQYF.

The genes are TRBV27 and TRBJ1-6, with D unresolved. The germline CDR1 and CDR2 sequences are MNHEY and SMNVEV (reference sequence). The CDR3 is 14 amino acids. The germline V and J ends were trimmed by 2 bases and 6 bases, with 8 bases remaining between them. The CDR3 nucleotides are TGTGCCAGCAGTTTAGGCTGGACTAATTCACCCCTCCACTTT. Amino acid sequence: CASSLGWTNSPLHF.

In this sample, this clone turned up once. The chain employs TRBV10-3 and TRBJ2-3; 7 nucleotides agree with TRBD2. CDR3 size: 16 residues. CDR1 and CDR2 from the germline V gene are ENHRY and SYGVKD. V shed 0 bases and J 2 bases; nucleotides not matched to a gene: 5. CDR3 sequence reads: CAISESAGDLTDTQYF. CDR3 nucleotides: TGTGCCATCAGTGAGTCTGCGGGGGATCTCACAGATACGCAGTATTTT.

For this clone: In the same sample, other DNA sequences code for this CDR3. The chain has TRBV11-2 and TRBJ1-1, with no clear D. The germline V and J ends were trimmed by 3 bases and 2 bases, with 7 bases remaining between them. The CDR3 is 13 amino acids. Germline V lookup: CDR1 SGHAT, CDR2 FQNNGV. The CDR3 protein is CASSLRGNTEAFF. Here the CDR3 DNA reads TGTGCCAGCAGCTTGCGGGGAAACACTGAAGCTTTCTTT.

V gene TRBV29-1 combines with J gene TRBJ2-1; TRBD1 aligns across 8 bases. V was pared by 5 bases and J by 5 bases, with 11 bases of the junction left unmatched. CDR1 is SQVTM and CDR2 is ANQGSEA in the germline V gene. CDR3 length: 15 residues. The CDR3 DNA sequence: TGCAGCGTTCCCCTGGGACAGGTTTGGGACAATGAGCAGTTCTTC. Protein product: CSVPLGQVWDNEQFF.

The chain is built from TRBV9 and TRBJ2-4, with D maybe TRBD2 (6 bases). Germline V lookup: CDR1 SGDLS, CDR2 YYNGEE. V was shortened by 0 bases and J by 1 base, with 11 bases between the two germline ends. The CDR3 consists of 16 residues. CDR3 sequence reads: CASSVDRERAKNIQYF. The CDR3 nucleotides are TGTGCCAGCAGCGTAGATCGGGAGAGGGCCAAAAACATTCAGTACTTC.

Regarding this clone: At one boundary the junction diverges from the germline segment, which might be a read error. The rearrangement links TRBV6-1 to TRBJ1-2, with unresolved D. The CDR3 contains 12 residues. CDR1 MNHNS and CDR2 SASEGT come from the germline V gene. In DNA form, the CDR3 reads TGTGCCAGCAGTGAATCTAGTAGGCGGCCAGGCTTC. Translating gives CASSESSRRPGF.

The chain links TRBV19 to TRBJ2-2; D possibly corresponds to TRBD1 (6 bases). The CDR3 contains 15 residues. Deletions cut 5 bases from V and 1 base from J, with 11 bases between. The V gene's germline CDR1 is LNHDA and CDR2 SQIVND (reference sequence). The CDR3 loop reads CASSSPGVNTGELFF. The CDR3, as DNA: TGTGCCAGTAGTTCTCCAGGGGTGAACACCGGGGAGCTGTTTTTT. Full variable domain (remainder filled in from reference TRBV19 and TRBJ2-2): DGGITQSPKYLFRKEGQNVTLSCEQNLNHDAMYWYRQDPGQGLRLIYYSQIVNDFQKGDIAEGYSVSREKKESFPLTVTSAQKNPTAFYLCASSSPGVNTGELFFGEGSRLTVL.

The chain's CDR3 is CASSLVPPVTSGILIEQFF. Written as DNA, the CDR3 is TGTGCCAGCAGTTTAGTGCCTCCCGTTACTAGCGGGATTCTTATTGAGCAGTTCTTC. The chain is built from TRBV27 and TRBJ2-1; 10 bases fit TRBD2. This CDR3 has 19 residues. The junction had 19 bases not matched to a gene; V was cut back by 2 bases and J by 9 bases. Germline CDR1 MNHEY, CDR2 SMNVEV (reference sequence).

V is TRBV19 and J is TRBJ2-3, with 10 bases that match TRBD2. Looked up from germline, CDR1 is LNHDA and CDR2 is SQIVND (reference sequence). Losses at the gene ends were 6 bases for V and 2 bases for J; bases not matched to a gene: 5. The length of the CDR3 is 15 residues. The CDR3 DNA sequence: TGTGCCAGTAGGACTAGCGGGTCGGACACAGATACGCAGTATTTT. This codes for CASRTSGSDTDTQYF.

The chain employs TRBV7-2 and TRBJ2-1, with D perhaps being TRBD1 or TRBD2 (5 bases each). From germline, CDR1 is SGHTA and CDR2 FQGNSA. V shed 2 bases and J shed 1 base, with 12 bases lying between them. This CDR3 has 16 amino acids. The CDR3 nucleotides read TGTGCCAGCAGCTTACAGGGCGGGCCTTCCTACAATGAGCAGTTCTTC. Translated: CASSLQGGPSYNEQFF.

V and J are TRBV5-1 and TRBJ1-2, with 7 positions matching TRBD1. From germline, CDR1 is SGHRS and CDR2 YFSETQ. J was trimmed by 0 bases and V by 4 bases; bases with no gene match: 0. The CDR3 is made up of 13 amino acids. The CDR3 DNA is TGCGCCAGCAGCCAGGGGGCTAACTATGGCTACACCTTC. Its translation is CASSQGANYGYTF.

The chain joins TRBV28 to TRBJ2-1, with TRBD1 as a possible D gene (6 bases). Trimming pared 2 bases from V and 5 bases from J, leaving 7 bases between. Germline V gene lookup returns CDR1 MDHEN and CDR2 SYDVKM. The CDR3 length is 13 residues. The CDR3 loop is CASSLGQNNEQFF. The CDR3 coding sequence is TGTGCCAGCAGTTTAGGACAGAACAATGAGCAGTTCTTC.

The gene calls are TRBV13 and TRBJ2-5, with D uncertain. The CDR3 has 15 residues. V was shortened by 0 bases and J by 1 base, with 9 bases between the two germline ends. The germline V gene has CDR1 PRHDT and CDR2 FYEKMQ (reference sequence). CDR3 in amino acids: CASSLGRGSQETQYF. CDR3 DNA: TGTGCCAGCAGCTTAGGCCGAGGCTCCCAAGAGACCCAGTACTTC.

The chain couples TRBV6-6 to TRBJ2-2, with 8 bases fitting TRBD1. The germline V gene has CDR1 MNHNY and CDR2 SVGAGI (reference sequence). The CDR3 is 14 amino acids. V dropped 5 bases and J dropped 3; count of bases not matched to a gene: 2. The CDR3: CASSPTGDTGELFF. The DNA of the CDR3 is TGTGCCAGCAGTCCGACAGGGGACACCGGGGAGCTGTTTTTT.